Following are 26 T cell receptor beta chains from one sample sequenced in a study of blood T cell repertoires in COVID-19. Sequencing used immunoSEQ multiplex PCR; TCRdb keeps in-frame clones, though not all of them. The sample lists 300,000 to 450,000 clones, more than 75% seen once, with approximately 2.5% in the top ten. Sequences were obtained from peripheral blood. Every receptor here comes from a woman between 55 and 75 years old with COVID-19, enrolled during active disease.

This clone has just a few counts. This chain uses TRBV10-3 with TRBJ1-1; no reliable D call. The CDR3 is made up of 18 amino acids. From germline, CDR1 is ENHRY and CDR2 SYGVKD. Trimming pared 4 bases from V and 0 bases from J, leaving 21 bases between. The CDR3 reads CAISGGGVSEPLNTEAFF. CDR3 in DNA: TGTGCCATCAGTGGGGGAGGCGTAAGCGAACCTCTGAACACTGAAGCTTTCTTT.

The sample holds one count of this clone. This rearrangement joins TRBV5-1 to TRBJ1-4; TRBD1 might be the D (6 bases). V lost 7 bases, J lost 0 bases, and 16 bases lay in between. This CDR3 is 16 amino acids long. Germline CDR1 and CDR2: SGHRS and YFSETQ. CDR3 protein: CASAFEGTTTNEKLFF. The CDR3, as DNA: TGCGCCAGCGCCTTCGAGGGGACAACAACTAATGAAAAACTGTTTTTT.

This rearrangement joins TRBV6-5 to TRBJ2-2; D is unclear. This CDR3 spans 16 amino acids. Germline assignment: CDR1 MNHEY and CDR2 SVGAGI. V was pared by 2 bases and J by 2 bases, with 12 bases between. CDR3: CASSYHDTDNTGELFF. The CDR3 nucleotides are TGTGCCAGCAGTTACCATGACACCGATAACACCGGGGAGCTGTTTTTT.

The chain uses TRBV28 and TRBJ2-4, with D maybe TRBD1 (7 bases). Deletions cut 3 bases from V and 8 bases from J, with 17 bases between. Germline loops: CDR1 MDHEN, CDR2 SYDVKM. The CDR3 has 15 residues. CDR3 loop: CASSFGQGEEYIQYF. For the CDR3, the DNA is TGTGCCAGCAGTTTTGGGCAGGGGGAGGAGTACATTCAGTACTTC. Complete variable domain (other parts from reference TRBV28 and TRBJ2-4): DVKVTQSSRYLVKRTGEKVFLECVQDMDHENMFWYRQDPGLGLRLIYFSYDVKMKEKGDIPEGYSVSREKKERFSLILESASTNQTSMYLCASSFGQGEEYIQYFGAGTRLSVL.

The rearrangement links TRBV5-4 to TRBJ1-2, with a possible D match to TRBD1 (6 bases). The CDR3 extends over 14 amino acids. Germline loops: CDR1 SGHNT, CDR2 YYREEE (reference sequence). V dropped 0 bases and J dropped 8 bases, with 14 bases sitting between them. CDR3: CASSLAGGLRGYTF. CDR3 in DNA: TGTGCCAGCAGCTTGGCGGGGGGGCTAAGAGGCTACACCTTC. The variable domain in full, with the rest retrieved from reference TRBV5-4 and TRBJ1-2, is ETGVTQSPTHLIKTRGQQVTLRCSSQSGHNTVSWYQQALGQGPQFIFQYYREEENGRGNFPPRFSGLQFPNYSSELNVNALELDDSALYLCASSLAGGLRGYTFGSGTRLTVV.

This chain connects TRBV19 to TRBJ2-1, with TRBD1 identical over 9 bases. The CDR3 runs 14 residues. V lost 3 bases, J lost 7 bases, and 4 bases stayed unmatched. Germline CDR1 reads LNHDA; CDR2 reads SQIVND (reference sequence). The CDR3 is CASSIPGQGNEQFF. In DNA form, the CDR3 reads TGTGCCAGTAGTATCCCGGGACAGGGAAATGAGCAGTTCTTC.

The gene calls are TRBV2 and TRBJ1-3; D possibly corresponds to TRBD1 (6 bases). Germline CDR1 is SNHLY and CDR2 is FYNNEI. The V end lost 4 bases, the J end lost 2 bases, and 6 bases lay between the germline ends. CDR3 size: 13 residues. The CDR3 region is CASSGDTGNTIYF. Written as DNA, the CDR3 is TGTGCCAGCAGTGGGGACACTGGAAACACCATATATTTT. Combining the CDR3 with reference TRBV2 and TRBJ1-3 gives the whole variable domain EPEVTQTPSHQVTQMGQEVILRCVPISNHLYFYWYRQILGQKVEFLVSFYNNEISEKSEIFDDQFSVERPDGSNFTLKIRSTKLEDSAMYFCASSGDTGNTIYFGEGSWLTVV.

J is TRBJ2-5 and V is TRBV5-5, with a tentative D call TRBD2 (5 bases). The V gene lost 1 base and the J gene lost 5 bases, with 12 bases spanning the gap. The germline CDR1 and CDR2 sequences are SGHKS and YYEKEE (reference sequence). The CDR3 contains 14 residues. In DNA, the CDR3 is TGTGCCAGCAGCTTGAGAGGGCCCCAGGAGACCCAGTACTTC. Protein: CASSLRGPQETQYF.

The V gene is TRBV5-5, the J gene TRBJ1-4; TRBD1 might be the D (6 bases). Trimming shortened V by 0 bases and J by 7 bases, and 19 bases separated the two germline ends. This CDR3 region has 17 residues. Germline-derived CDR1 and CDR2 are SGHKS and YYEKEE (reference sequence). For the CDR3, the DNA is TGTGCCAGCAGCTTGGTTGTCGTGGGGGCTGGGGGTGAAAAACTGTTTTTT. The encoded protein is CASSLVVVGAGGEKLFF.

The V and J genes are TRBV10-3 and TRBJ1-1; D remains unclear. Germline CDR1 ENHRY, CDR2 SYGVKD. CDR3 size: 13 residues. V lost 2 bases and J 1 base, leaving 5 bases between the germline ends. CDR3 region: CAISETGNTEAFF. Written as DNA, the CDR3 is TGTGCCATCAGTGAGACCGGGAACACTGAAGCTTTCTTT.

The chain couples TRBV7-9 to TRBJ2-3; no firm D call. V shed 5 bases and J shed 0 bases, with 15 bases lying between them. The CDR3 covers 16 residues. From germline, CDR1 is SEHNR and CDR2 FQNEAQ (reference sequence). The CDR3 nucleotides are TGTGCCAGCAGCCCTCTCTCCCCGGTCAGCACAGATACGCAGTATTTT. This sequence encodes CASSPLSPVSTDTQYF.

The chain employs TRBV25-1 and TRBJ2-7; TRBD1 is a possible D gene (6 bases). The germline V gene encodes CDR1 MGHDK and CDR2 SYGVNS. V gave up 6 bases and J gave up 5 bases, with 11 bases separating them. The CDR3 runs 12 residues. The CDR3 here is CASRSQGHEQYF. The DNA of the CDR3 is TGTGCCAGCAGGTCGCAGGGGCACGAGCAGTACTTC.

The CDR3 is CASSQDLTSGGPFF. CDR3 DNA sequence: TGTGCCAGCAGCCAAGACCTCACTAGCGGGGGGCCGTTCTTC. V is TRBV3-1 (or the pseudogene TRBV3-2) and J is TRBJ2-1; 12 nucleotides agree with TRBD2. The V gene end was trimmed by 0 bases and the J gene end by 15 bases; junction bases not matched to a gene: 6. Germline lookup yields CDR1 LGHDT and CDR2 YNNKEL (reference sequence). The CDR3 covers 14 residues.

CDR3 sequence reads: CSVAVRGNEKLFF. The CDR3, as DNA: TGCAGCGTTGCCGTCAGGGGGAATGAAAAACTGTTTTTT. The J gene is TRBJ1-4, the V gene TRBV29-1, with 7 bases lining up with TRBD1. Trimming removed 4 bases from V and 5 bases from J; junction bases left unmatched: 4. CDR3 size: 13 residues. CDR1 is SQVTM and CDR2 is ANQGSEA in the germline V gene.

The rearrangement uses TRBV28 and TRBJ1-6, with 8 bases aligning to TRBD1. Germline assignment: CDR1 MDHEN and CDR2 SYDVKM. This CDR3 is 16 amino acids long. J gave up 11 bases and V 3 bases, and 12 bases lay outside the gene matches. CDR3 in DNA: TGTGCCAGCAGTTTGAGGGCAGGGGGCTATGACCCACCCCTCCACTTT. Translation gives CASSLRAGGYDPPLHF.

There are a few counts of this clone. The CDR3 DNA sequence: TGTGCCGTCCCCTGGGGGCCTAGGGGTTATGGCTACACCTTC. This sequence encodes CAVPWGPRGYGYTF. The J gene is TRBJ1-2, the V gene TRBV28, with D tentatively TRBD1 (6 bases). This CDR3 is built from 14 residues. Germline V gives CDR1 MDHEN, CDR2 SYDVKM. V dropped 11 bases and J dropped 5 bases, with 21 bases sitting between them.

The genes are TRBV10-3 and TRBJ2-1, with 9 bases aligning to TRBD2. CDR3 length: 15 residues. In germline, CDR1 is ENHRY, CDR2 SYGVKD. Trimming cost V 0 bases and J 9 bases; bases outside gene matches: 6. CDR3 in DNA: TGTGCCATCAGTGAGTCGTTTGCGGGGGGGCTTGAGCAGTTCTTC. As protein: CAISESFAGGLEQFF.

The rearrangement joins TRBV2 to TRBJ1-1, with D tentatively TRBD1 (5 bases). CDR1 SNHLY and CDR2 FYNNEI come from the germline V gene. V gave up 7 bases and J gave up 2 bases, with 8 bases separating them. This CDR3 contains 12 residues. The CDR3 DNA reads TGTGCCAGCAAAGGACACAACACTGAAGCTTTCTTT. This encodes CASKGHNTEAFF. The full variable domain, in which reference TRBV2 and TRBJ1-1 provide the parts outside the CDR3, is EPEVTQTPSHQVTQMGQEVILRCVPISNHLYFYWYRQILGQKVEFLVSFYNNEISEKSEIFDDQFSVERPDGSNFTLKIRSTKLEDSAMYFCASKGHNTEAFFGQGTRLTVV.

This clone was detected once. This chain joins TRBV11-3 and TRBJ2-7; 10 nucleotides agree with TRBD1. CDR1 is SGHNT, CDR2 YENEEA, per germline. The V and J ends lost 5 bases and 6 bases, in that order; junction bases with no gene match: 7. The CDR3 consists of 14 residues. Here the CDR3 DNA reads TGTGCCAGCAGCCGGGGGACAGGGGTTTTCGAGCAGTACTTC. This sequence encodes CASSRGTGVFEQYF.

This clone was seen only a few times. This chain uses TRBV11-3 with TRBJ2-3; D may be TRBD1 (5 bases). The germline V and J ends were trimmed by 2 bases and 6 bases, with 15 bases remaining between them. From germline, CDR1 is SGHNT and CDR2 YENEEA. This CDR3 contains 15 residues. CDR3 DNA sequence: TGTGCCAGCAGCTTAAGGTCGACAGCCGGGGATACGCAGTATTTT. Translating gives CASSLRSTAGDTQYF.

The V call is TRBV28, the J call TRBJ2-7; D remains unclear. Germline-derived CDR1 and CDR2 are MDHEN and SYDVKM. The CDR3 length is 13 residues. V lost 6 bases and J 3 bases, leaving 12 bases between the germline ends. CDR3 coding DNA: TGTGCCAGCAGCCAAAACCCCTACTACGAGCAGTACTTC. Translating gives CASSQNPYYEQYF.

V usage is TRBV7-8 and J usage is TRBJ1-2; D is ambiguous. Germline assignment: CDR1 SGHVS and CDR2 FQNEAQ. The CDR3 sequence is 13 residues long. The V gene lost 11 bases and the J gene lost 7 bases, with 20 bases spanning the gap. For the CDR3, the DNA is TGTGCCCTGCAGAGGGAAACGCCAGGTGGCTACACCTTC. This gives the protein CALQRETPGGYTF.

V usage is TRBV9 and J usage is TRBJ2-6; weak D call: TRBD2 (7 bases). The V end was cut by 3 bases, the J end by 3 bases, with 13 bases between. Germline CDR1 SGDLS, CDR2 YYNGEE. CDR3 length: 16 amino acids. The DNA of the CDR3 is TGTGCCAGCAGCGAGGGGGAGGGTAGTGGGGCCAACGTCCTGACTTTC. It is translated as CASSEGEGSGANVLTF.

The V and J genes are TRBV18 and TRBJ1-1; 10 bases line up with TRBD1. CDR1 and CDR2 from the germline V gene are KGHSH and LQKENI. The CDR3 extends over 17 amino acids. The V and J ends lost 1 base and 0 bases, in that order; junction bases with no gene match: 5. The CDR3 nucleotides are TGTGCCAGCTCACCACGGGACAGGGGAAGCATGAACACTGAAGCTTTCTTT. Translating gives CASSPRDRGSMNTEAFF.

The chain joins TRBV7-8 to TRBJ2-2; a possible D gene is TRBD1 (5 bases). The germline V and J ends were trimmed by 8 bases and 2 bases, with 15 bases remaining between them. The CDR3 sequence is 15 residues long. The germline CDR1 and CDR2 sequences are SGHVS and FQNEAQ. CDR3 DNA: TGTGCCAGCCCCCCTAGGGGCGGAAACACCGGGGAGCTGTTTTTT. Translation: CASPPRGGNTGELFF.

V and J are TRBV21-1 and TRBJ1-3; the table's D call of TRBD1 was not tested on the DNA. TRBV21-1 is given as a pseudogene. The CDR3 is 15 amino acids. This CDR3 is CASSKFRGPGNTIYF. Here the CDR3 DNA reads TGTGCCAGCAGCAAATTTAGGGGGCCTGGAAACACCATATATTTT.